This record covers a single T cell receptor (beta chain). The antigen it recognizes is unknown. No base qualities exist here, and no much larger clone lies one base off it. The sample comes from a study of blood T cell repertoires in COVID-19 (dated by TCRdb to the early 2020s). Regarding the complete study: Samples covering the acute and convalescent phases of COVID-19 were provided by collaborators in the United States, Italy and Spain. Nearly every sample came with metadata listing a de-identified subject ID, COVID-19 status, age in years and sex. The material from the prospective study consisted of cDNA or gDNA derived from T cells, B-cell-depleted T cells, or PBMCs. The dataset comprised deeply sampled blood TCRbeta repertoires from subjects exposed to, actively infected with, or recovered from COVID-19. Samples came from the ongoing ImmuneRACE study (first 160 participants) plus 1,254 subjects from 6 global collaborators. The repertoires were released in a freely available public database intended as a resource for research on the immune response to SARS-CoV-2. HLA class I and class II types, where available, came from metadata supplied by the sample provider rather than from assay-based typing.

Collaborating institutions collected whole blood in K2EDTA tubes following their own protocols. For TCRbeta analysis, collaborator samples were shipped as frozen whole blood, as isolated PBMCs, or as DNA extracted from either sample type. The immunoSEQ Assay, a bias-controlled multiplex PCR, was used to amplify TCRbeta CDR3 regions from genomic DNA. The published analysis was carried out like this. The number of nucleated cells in each sample was estimated by amplification of reference gene primers within the assay. To quantify the absolute abundance of each unique TCRbeta CDR3 rearrangement, sequence reads were collapsed and filtered. For each sample, productive Simpson clonality was calculated as the square root of Simpson's diversity index over productive rearrangements. TCRdb obtained this table from immuneACCESS and retained in-frame rearrangements with V and J assigned. These tables miss some clones; where compared with another copy, unresolved V genes account for less than half of the shortfall, and the remainder is unexplained. That table furnishes V, J and clone size, whereas the DNA furnished D and trimming. The table for this sample lists over 400,000 clones; roughly 90% of them were counted only once. The biggest ten clones account for almost 1.5% of the sample.

Findings and caveats that apply to the study as a whole: How much clinical and demographic metadata was included differed by source and by participant, and the metadata was provided uncurated.

The junction carries 11 bases between V and J, which are trimmed by 1 base and 4 bases respectively. Counted from cysteine to phenylalanine, this CDR3 has 15 amino acids. Just CDR3 DNA is preserved here, 45 bases in frame from base 1. CDR1 and CDR2 are read off the germline V gene as MGHRA and YSYEKL. This sequence originates from a woman in her twenties or thirties with active or convalescent COVID-19. The sequencing input was peripheral blood. The V and J genes are TRBV4-1 and TRBJ2-1, and possibly TRBD2, on 6 matching bases. The nucleotide sequence reads TGCGCCAGCAGCCAAGTGGCTAGCGCGTACAATGAGCAGTTCTTC. Translated, this is CASSQVASAYNEQFF.